The present entry profiles one T cell receptor (beta chain) with its context. A second about 7 to 11 cycle PCR used barcoded and J-beta primers. MiXCR, run by TCRdb on the 5' RACE reads, gives a single entry per CDR3 protein. Of about 1.4 million distinct CDR3 sequences listed, roughly 59% were seen once; the top ten hold 5% to 7%. Germline V lookup: CDR1 LGHNA, CDR2 YSLEER. This CDR3 region has 15 residues. This sample is drawn from a study of blood T cells in healthy people across ages. Sequenced input: blood. The genes are TRBV4-3 and TRBJ2-5; D perhaps matches TRBD1 (6 bases). The DNA end lines up better with TRBJ2-1; the J call may be wrong. This receptor was taken from a man between 18 and 35 years old in good health. CDR3 loop: CASSQAFDRTRTQFF. CDR3 nucleotides: TGCGCCAGCAGCCAAGCGTTCGACAGGACTCGCACCCAGTTCTTC.